The present entry profiles one TCR beta chain with its context. TCRdb redid the calling of the RACE reads with MiXCR, one entry per CDR3 protein. This table has 130,000 or so distinct CDR3 sequences, approximately 10% appearing once. The time point: patch test 3, about 24 weeks after DPC sensitization. Sample treatment: therapeutic diphenylcyclopropenone sensitization with weekly scalp DPC. These data originate in a study of human T cells and chemical hapten exposure. Across the study: Patch tests containing 0.01% DPC, applied to the upper back, were read at 6 days.

Trimming removed 4 bases at V and 5 bases at J, with 12 bases between. Germline V CDR1 and CDR2: MGHDK, SYGVNS. CDR3 length equals 13 residues. The J gene is TRBJ2-7, the V gene TRBV25-1; D tentatively fits TRBD1 or TRBD2 (6 bases each). The specimen comprised whole blood, sampled in connection with sensitization to the hapten diphenylcyclopropenone (DPC). The clonotype originates from a woman aged 50 to 65 with alopecia areata. Some clones in this sample may be carry-over from other donors' samples. CDR3 protein: CASSGHGGDEQYF. The CDR3 DNA reads TGTGCCAGCAGTGGTCACGGGGGCGACGAGCAGTACTTC.